This TCR beta chain was identified in a study of blood T cells in healthy people across ages. Study details: About one barcoded beta molecule per two T cells was the capture yield of template switching.

This clonotype was counted a few times. Together with a sample-barcoded 5' primer, a J-beta primer mix was included in a second PCR lasting about 7 to 12 cycles. Each CDR3 protein gets one entry after TCRdb re-called the 5' RACE reads with MiXCR. The table shows 450,000 to 600,000 distinct CDR3 sequences, with about a quarter occurring only once. From germline, CDR1 is SEHNR and CDR2 FQNEAQ (reference sequence). V lost 5 bases, J lost 3 bases, and 7 bases lay in between. The CDR3 loop spans 13 amino acids. The same sample was also used in a study of T cells of mothers and their children. As that study records: Three healthy Caucasian mothers and their six children were the donors.

This receptor was identified in a boy younger than 10 in good health. The chain carries TRBV7-9 and TRBJ2-2, with D unresolved. The sample consisted of blood. CDR3: CASSHRDTGELFF. CDR3 in DNA: TGTGCCAGCAGCCACCGGGACACCGGGGAGCTGTTTTTT.